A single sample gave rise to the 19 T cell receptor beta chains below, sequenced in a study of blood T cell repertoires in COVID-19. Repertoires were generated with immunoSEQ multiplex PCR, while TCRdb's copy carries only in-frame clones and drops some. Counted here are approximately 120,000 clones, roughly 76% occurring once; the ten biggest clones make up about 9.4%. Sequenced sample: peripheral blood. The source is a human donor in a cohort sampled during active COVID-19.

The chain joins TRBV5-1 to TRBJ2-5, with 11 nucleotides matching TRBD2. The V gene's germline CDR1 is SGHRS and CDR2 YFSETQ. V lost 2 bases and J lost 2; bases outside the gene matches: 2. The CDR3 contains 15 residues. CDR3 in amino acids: CASSFSSGGQETQYF. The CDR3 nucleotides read TGCGCCAGCAGCTTTTCTAGCGGGGGGCAAGAGACCCAGTACTTC.

Here the CDR3 DNA reads TGTGCCAGCAGCCTGACAGTCATGAACACTGAAGCTTTCTTT. As protein: CASSLTVMNTEAFF. The rearrangement uses TRBV7-2 and TRBJ1-1, with D possibly matching TRBD1 (5 bases). Trimming took off 5 bases at V and 0 bases at J, with 10 bases between the two ends. The CDR3 is 14 residues long. Germline-derived CDR1 and CDR2 are SGHTA and FQGNSA.

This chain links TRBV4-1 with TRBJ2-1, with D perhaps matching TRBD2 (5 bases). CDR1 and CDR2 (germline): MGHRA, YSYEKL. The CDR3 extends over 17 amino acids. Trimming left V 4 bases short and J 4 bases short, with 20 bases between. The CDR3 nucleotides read TGCGCCAGCAGCCTCGGCCGGGAACGAGGCGTTTACAATGAGCAGTTCTTC. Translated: CASSLGRERGVYNEQFF.

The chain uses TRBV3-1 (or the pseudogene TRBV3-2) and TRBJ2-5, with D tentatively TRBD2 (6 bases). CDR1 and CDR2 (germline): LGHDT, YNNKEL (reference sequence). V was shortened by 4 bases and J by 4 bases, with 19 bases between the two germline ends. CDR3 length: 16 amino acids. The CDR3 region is CASSLRNTGLLETQYF. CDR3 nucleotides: TGTGCCAGCAGCCTCAGAAACACGGGACTCCTAGAGACCCAGTACTTC.

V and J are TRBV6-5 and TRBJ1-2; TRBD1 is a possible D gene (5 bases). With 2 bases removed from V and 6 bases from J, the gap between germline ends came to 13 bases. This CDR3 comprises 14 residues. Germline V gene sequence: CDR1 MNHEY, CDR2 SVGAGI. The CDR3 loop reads CASSYDGTVHGYTF. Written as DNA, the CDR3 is TGTGCCAGCAGTTACGACGGGACTGTACATGGCTACACCTTC.

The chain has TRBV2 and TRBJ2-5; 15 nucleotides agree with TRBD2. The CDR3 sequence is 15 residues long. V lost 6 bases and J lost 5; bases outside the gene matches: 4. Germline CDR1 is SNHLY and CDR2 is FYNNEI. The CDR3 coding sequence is TGTGCCAGCAGGGGACTAGCGGGGGGTTTTGAGACCCAGTACTTC. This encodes CASRGLAGGFETQYF.

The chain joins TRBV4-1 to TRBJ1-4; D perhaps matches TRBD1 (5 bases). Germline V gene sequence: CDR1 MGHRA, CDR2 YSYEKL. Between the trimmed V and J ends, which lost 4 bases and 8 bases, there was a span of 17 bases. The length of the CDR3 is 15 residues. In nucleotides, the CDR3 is TGCGCCAGCAGCCCCCTCGGCGGGGGGAGGGAAAAACTGTTTTTT. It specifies CASSPLGGGREKLFF.

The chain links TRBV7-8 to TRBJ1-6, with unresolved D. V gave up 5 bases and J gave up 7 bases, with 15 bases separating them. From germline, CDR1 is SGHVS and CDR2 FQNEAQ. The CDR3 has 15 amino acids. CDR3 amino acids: CASSNRDASNSPLHF. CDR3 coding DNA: TGTGCCAGCAGCAACCGGGATGCATCGAATTCACCCCTCCACTTT. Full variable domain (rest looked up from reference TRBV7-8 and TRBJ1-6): GAGVSQSPRYKVAKRGQDVALRCDPISGHVSLFWYQQALGQGPEFLTYFQNEAQLDKSGLPSDRFFAERPEGSVSTLKIQRTQQEDSAVYLCASSNRDASNSPLHFGNGTRLTVT.

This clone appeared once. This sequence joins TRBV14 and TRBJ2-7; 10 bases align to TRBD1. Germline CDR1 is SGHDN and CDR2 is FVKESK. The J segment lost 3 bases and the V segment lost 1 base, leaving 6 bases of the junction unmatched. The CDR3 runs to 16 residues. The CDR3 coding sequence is TGTGCCAGCAGCCAAGTATCGGGACAGGGGTACTACGAGCAGTACTTC. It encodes CASSQVSGQGYYEQYF. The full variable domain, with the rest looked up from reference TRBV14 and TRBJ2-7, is EAGVTQFPSHSVIEKGQTVTLRCDPISGHDNLYWYRRVMGKEIKFLLHFVKESKQDESGMPNNRFLAERTGGTYSTLKVQPAELEDSGVYFCASSQVSGQGYYEQYFGPGTRLTVT.

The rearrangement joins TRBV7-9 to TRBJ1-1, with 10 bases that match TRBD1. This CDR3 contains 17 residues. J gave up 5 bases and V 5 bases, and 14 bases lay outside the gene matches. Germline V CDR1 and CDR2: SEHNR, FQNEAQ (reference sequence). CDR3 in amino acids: CASSLQPPGQGSTEAFF. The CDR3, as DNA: TGTGCCAGCAGCCTCCAACCCCCGGGACAGGGGAGTACTGAAGCTTTCTTT.

The CDR3 DNA sequence: TGTGCCAGCAGCCTTGCGGCACTTTATAATTCACCCCTCCACTTT. It encodes CASSLAALYNSPLHF. V gene TRBV28 combines with J gene TRBJ1-6, with no clear D. Between the trimmed V and J ends, which lost 6 bases and 4 bases, there was a span of 13 bases. This CDR3 is built from 15 residues. Germline V gene sequence: CDR1 MDHEN, CDR2 SYDVKM.

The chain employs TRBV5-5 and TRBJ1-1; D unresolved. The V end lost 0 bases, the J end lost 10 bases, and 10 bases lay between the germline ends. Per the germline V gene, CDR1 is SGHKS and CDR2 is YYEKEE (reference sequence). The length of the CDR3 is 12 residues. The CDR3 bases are TGTGCCAGCAGCTTGGCCAACCGGGGAGCTTTCTTT. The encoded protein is CASSLANRGAFF.

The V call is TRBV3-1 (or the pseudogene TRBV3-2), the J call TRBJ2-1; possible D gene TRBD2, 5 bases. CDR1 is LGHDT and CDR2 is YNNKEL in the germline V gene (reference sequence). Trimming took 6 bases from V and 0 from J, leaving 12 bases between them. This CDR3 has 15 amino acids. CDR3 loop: CASRLSDSSYNEQFF. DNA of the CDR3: TGTGCCAGCAGACTTAGCGATAGCTCCTACAATGAGCAGTTCTTC.

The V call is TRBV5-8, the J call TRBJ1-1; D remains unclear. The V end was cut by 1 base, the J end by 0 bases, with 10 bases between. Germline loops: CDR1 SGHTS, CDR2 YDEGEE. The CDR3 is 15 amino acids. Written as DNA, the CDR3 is TGTGCCAGCAGCTTGAATCCTAACCTGAACACTGAAGCTTTCTTT. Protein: CASSLNPNLNTEAFF.

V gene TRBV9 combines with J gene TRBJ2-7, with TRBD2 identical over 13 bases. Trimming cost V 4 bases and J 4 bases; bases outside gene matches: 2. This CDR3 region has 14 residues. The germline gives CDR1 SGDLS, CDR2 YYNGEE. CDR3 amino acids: CASSRTSGSYEQYF. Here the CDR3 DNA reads TGTGCCAGCAGCCGGACTAGCGGGAGTTACGAGCAGTACTTC. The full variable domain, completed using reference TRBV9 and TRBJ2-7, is DSGVTQTPKHLITATGQRVTLRCSPRSGDLSVYWYQQSLDQGLQFLIQYYNGEERAKGNILERFSAQQFPDLHSELNLSSLELGDSALYFCASSRTSGSYEQYFGPGTRLTVT.

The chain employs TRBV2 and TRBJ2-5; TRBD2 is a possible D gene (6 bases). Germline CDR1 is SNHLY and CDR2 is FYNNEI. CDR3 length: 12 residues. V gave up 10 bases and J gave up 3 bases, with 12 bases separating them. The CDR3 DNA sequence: TGTGCCACCGGGGGAACAAAAGAGACCCAGTACTTC. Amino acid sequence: CATGGTKETQYF.

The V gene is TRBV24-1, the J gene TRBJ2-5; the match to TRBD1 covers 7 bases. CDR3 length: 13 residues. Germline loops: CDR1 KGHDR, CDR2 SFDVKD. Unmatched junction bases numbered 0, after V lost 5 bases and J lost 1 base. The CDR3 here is CATSGDSQETQYF. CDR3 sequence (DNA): TGTGCCACCAGTGGGGACAGCCAAGAGACCCAGTACTTC.

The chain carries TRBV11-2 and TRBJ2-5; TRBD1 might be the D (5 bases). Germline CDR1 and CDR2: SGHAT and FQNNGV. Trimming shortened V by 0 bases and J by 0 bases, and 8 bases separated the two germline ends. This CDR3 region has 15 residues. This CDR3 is CASSLDQGYQETQYF. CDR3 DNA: TGTGCCAGCAGCTTAGACCAGGGCTACCAAGAGACCCAGTACTTC.

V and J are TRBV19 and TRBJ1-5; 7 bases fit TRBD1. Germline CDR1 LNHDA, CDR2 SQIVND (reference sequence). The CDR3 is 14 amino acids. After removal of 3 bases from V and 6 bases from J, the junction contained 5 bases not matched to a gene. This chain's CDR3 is CASSIRGQGQPQHF. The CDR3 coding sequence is TGTGCCAGTAGTATTAGGGGGCAGGGTCAGCCCCAGCATTTT.